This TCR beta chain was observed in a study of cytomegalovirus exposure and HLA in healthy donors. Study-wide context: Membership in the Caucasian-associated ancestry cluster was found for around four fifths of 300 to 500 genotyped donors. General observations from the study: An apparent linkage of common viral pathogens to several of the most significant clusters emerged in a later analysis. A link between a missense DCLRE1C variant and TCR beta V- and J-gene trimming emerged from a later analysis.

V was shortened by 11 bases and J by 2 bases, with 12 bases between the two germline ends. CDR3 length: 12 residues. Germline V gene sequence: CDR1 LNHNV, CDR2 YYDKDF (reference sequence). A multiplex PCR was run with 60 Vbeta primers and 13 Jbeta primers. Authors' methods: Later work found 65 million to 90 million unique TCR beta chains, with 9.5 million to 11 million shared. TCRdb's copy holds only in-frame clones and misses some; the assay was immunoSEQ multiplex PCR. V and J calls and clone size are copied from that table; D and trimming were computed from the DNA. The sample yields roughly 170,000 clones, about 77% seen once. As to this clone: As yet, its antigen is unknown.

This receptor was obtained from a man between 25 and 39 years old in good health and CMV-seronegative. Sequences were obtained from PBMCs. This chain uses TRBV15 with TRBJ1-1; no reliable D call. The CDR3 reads CAASRTNTEAFF. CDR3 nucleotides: TGTGCCGCGAGCAGGACTAACACTGAAGCTTTCTTT.